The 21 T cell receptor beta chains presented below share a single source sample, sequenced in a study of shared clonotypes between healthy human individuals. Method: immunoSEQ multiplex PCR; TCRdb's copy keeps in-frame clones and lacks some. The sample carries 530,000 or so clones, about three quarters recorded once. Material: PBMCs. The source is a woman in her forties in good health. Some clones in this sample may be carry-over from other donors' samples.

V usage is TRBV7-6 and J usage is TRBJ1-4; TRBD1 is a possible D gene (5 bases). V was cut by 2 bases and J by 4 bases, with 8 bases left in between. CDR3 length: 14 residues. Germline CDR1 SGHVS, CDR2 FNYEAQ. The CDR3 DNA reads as TGTGCCAGCAGCTTAACAGGCAATAATGAAAAACTGTTTTTT. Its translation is CASSLTGNNEKLFF.

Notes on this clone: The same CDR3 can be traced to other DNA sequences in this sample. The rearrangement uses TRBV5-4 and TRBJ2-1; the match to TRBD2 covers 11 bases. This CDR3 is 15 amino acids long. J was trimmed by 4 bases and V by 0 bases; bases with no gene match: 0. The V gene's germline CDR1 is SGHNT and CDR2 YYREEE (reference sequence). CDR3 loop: CASSLGLAGYNEQFF. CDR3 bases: TGTGCCAGCAGCTTGGGACTAGCGGGATACAATGAGCAGTTCTTC.

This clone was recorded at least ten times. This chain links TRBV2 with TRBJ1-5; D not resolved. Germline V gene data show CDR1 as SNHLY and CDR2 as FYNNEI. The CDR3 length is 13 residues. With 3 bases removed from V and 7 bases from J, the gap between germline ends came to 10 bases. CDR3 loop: CASSDNVGQPQHF. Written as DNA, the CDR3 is TGTGCCAGCAGTGACAACGTAGGGCAGCCCCAGCATTTT.

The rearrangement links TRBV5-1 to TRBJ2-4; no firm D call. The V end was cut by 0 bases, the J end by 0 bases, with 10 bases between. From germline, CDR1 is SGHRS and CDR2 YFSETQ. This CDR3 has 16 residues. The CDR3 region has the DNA TGCGCCAGCAGCTTGGAATATCCCCTAGCCAAAAACATTCAGTACTTC. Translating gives CASSLEYPLAKNIQYF.

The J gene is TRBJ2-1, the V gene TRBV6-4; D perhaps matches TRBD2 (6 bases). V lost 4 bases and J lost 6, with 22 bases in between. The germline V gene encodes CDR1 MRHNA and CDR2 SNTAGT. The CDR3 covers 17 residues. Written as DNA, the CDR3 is TGTGCCAGCAGTGCCAGCCCCTACGCGGGGCAATTCAATGAGCAGTTCTTC. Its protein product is CASSASPYAGQFNEQFF.

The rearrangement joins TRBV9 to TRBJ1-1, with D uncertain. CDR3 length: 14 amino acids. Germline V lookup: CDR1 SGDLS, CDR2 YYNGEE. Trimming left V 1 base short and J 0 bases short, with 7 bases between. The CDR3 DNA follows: TGTGCCAGCAGCGTACGCCAGATGAACACTGAAGCTTTCTTT. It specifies CASSVRQMNTEAFF.

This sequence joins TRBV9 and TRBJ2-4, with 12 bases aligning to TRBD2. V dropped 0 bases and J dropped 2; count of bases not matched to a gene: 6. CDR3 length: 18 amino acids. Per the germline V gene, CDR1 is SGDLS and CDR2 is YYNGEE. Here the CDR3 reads CASSVASSGRASKNIQYF. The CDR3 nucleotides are TGTGCCAGCAGCGTAGCATCTAGCGGGAGGGCCTCCAAAAACATTCAGTACTTC.

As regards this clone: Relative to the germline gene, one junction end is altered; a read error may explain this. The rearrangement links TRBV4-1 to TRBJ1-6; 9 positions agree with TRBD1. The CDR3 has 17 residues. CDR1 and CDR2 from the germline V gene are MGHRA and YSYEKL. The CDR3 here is CASTQLIHRGHNSPLHF. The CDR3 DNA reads TGCGCCAGCACCCAACTTATACACAGGGGGCATAATTCACCCCTCCACTTT.

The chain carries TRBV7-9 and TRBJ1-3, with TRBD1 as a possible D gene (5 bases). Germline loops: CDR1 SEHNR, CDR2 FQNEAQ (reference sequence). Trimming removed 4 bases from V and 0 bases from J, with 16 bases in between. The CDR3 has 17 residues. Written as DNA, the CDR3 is TGTGCCAGCAGCTCATCCGGGACTGTCGTCTCTGGAAACACCATATATTTT. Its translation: CASSSSGTVVSGNTIYF.

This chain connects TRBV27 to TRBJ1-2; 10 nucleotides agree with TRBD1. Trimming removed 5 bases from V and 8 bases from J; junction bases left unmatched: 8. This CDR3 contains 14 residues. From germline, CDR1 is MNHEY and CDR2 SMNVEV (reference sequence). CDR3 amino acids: CASSIRQGAGGYTF. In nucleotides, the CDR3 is TGTGCCAGCAGTATTCGACAGGGGGCGGGGGGCTACACCTTC.

DNA of the CDR3: TGTGCCAGCAGCTACGGGGGCTCCGGGGCCAACGTCCTGACTTTC. Protein: CASSYGGSGANVLTF. J is TRBJ2-6 and V is TRBV27, with D perhaps being TRBD1 or TRBD2 (6 bases each). Germline CDR1 is MNHEY and CDR2 is SMNVEV (reference sequence). The CDR3 sequence is 15 residues long. V was clipped by 6 bases and J by 4 bases, with 13 bases between them.

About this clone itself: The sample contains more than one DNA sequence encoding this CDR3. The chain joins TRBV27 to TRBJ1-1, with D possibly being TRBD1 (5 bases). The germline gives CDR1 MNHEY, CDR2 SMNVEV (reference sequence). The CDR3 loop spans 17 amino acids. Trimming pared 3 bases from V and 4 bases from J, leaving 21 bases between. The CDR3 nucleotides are TGTGCCAGCAGTTTGAAGGGACGCCCCCGTATCGGCACTGAAGCTTTCTTT. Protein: CASSLKGRPRIGTEAFF.

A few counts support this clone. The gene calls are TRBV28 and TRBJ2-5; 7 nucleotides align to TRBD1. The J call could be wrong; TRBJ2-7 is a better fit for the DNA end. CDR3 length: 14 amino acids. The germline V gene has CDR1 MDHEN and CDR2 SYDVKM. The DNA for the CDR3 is TGTGCCAGCAGTTTAGTTAGGGGGCCCTACGAGCAGTACTTC. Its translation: CASSLVRGPYEQYF.

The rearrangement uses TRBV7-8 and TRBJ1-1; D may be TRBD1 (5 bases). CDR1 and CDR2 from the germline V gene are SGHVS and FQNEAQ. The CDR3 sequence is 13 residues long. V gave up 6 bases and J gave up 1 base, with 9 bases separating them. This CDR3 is CASSADRNTEAFF. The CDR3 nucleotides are TGTGCCAGCAGTGCCGACAGGAACACTGAAGCTTTCTTT.

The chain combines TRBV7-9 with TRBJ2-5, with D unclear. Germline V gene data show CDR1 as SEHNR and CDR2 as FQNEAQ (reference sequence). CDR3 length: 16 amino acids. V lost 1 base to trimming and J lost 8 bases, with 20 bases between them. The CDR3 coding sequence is TGTGCCAGCAGCTTAGATTTGGGCACAAGGGTAACAACCCAGTACTTC. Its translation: CASSLDLGTRVTTQYF.

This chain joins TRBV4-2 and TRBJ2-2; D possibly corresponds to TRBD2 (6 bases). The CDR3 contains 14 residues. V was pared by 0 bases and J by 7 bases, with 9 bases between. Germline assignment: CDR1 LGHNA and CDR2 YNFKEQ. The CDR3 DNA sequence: TGTGCCAGCAGCCAAGAACATAGCGGCGGGGAGCTGTTTTTT. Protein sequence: CASSQEHSGGELFF.

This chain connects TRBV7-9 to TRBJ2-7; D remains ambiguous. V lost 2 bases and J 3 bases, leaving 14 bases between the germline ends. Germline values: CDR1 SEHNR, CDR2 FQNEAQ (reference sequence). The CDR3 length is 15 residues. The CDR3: CASSLISANNYEQYF. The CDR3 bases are TGTGCCAGCAGCTTAATCAGCGCCAACAACTACGAGCAGTACTTC. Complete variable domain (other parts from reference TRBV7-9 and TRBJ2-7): DTGVSQNPRHKITKRGQNVTFRCDPISEHNRLYWYRQTLGQGPEFLTYFQNEAQLEKSRLLSDRFSAERPKGSFSTLEIQRTEQGDSAMYLCASSLISANNYEQYFGPGTRLTVT.

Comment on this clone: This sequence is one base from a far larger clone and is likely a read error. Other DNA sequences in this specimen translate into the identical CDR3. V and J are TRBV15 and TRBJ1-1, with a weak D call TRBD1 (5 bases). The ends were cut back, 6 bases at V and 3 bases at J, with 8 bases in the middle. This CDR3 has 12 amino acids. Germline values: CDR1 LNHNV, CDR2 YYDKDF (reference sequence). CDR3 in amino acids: CATSRGYTEAFF. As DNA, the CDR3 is TGTGCCACCAGTCGGGGGTACACTGAAGCTTTCTTT.

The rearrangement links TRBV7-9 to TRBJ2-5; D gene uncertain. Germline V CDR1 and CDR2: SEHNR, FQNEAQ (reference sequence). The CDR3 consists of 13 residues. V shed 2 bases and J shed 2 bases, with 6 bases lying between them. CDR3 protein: CASSLQNQETQYF. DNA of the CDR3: TGTGCCAGCAGCTTACAGAATCAAGAGACCCAGTACTTC.

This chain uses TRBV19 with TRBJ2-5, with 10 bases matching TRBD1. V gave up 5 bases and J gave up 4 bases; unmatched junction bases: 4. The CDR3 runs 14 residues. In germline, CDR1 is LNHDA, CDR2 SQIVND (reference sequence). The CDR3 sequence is CASSRTGGGETQYF. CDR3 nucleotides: TGTGCCAGTAGTCGGACAGGGGGTGGAGAGACCCAGTACTTC.

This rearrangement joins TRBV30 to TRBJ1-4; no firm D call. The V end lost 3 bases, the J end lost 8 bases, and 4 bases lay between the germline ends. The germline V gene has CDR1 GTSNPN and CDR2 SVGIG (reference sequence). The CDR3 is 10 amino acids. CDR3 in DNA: TGTGCCTGGAGACGAGAAAAACTGTTTTTT. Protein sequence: CAWRREKLFF.